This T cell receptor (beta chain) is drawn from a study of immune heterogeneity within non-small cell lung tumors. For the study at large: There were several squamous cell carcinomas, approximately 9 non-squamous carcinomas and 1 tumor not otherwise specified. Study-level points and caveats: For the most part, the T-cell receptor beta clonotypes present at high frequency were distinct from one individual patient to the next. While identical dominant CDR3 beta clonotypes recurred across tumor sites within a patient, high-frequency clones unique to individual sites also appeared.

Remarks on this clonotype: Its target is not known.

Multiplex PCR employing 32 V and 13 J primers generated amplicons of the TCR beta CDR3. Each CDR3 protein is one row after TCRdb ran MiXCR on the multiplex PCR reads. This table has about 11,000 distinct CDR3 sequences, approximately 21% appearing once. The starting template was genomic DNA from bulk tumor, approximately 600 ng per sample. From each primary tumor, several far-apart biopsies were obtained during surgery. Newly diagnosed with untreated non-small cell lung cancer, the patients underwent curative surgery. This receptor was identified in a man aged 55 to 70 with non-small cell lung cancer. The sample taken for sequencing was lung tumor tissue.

The CDR3 bases are TGTGCCAGCAGCCAAGCAGGCCTAGAGGGAGAGACCCAGTACTTC. Protein sequence: CASSQAGLEGETQYF. The J gene is TRBJ2-5, the V gene TRBV3-1; D possibly corresponds to TRBD2 (5 bases). The CDR3 totals 15 residues. Trimming stripped 1 base from V and 4 bases from J, with 13 bases between. Germline V gives CDR1 LGHDT, CDR2 YNNKEL (reference sequence).